The entry below describes one T cell receptor beta chain. This record belongs to a study of blood T cell repertoires in COVID-19. V trimming: 5 bases; J trimming: 6 bases; junction bases outside the gene matches: 7. Germline values: CDR1 SGHVS, CDR2 FQNEAQ. This CDR3 spans 15 amino acids. Profiled with immunoSEQ multiplex PCR; TCRdb holds only in-frame clones, not every one. The sample has roughly 320,000 clones; roughly 90% are singletons. The sequenced sample was PBMCs or T cells enriched from blood (not recorded which). The chain carries TRBV7-8 and TRBJ1-4; 9 bases are shared with TRBD1. The clonotype originates from a woman aged 30 to 39 who had been exposed to COVID-19. DNA of the CDR3: TGTGCCAGCAGCGCGGAGACAGGGGGTTATGAAAAACTGTTTTTT. This codes for CASSAETGGYEKLFF.